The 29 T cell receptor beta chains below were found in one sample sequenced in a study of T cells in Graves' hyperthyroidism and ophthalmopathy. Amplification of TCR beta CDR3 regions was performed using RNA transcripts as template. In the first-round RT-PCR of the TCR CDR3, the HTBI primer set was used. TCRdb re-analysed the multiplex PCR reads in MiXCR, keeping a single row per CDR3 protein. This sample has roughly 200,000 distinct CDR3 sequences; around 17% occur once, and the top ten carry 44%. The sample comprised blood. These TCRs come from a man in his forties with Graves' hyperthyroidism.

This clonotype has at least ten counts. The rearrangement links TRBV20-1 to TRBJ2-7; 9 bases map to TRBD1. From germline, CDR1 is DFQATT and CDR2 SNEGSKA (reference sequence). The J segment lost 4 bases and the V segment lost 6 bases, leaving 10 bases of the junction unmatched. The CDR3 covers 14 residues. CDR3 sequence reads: CSALPGQGPYEQYF. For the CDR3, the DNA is TGCAGTGCCTTGCCGGGACAGGGCCCTTACGAGCAGTACTTC.

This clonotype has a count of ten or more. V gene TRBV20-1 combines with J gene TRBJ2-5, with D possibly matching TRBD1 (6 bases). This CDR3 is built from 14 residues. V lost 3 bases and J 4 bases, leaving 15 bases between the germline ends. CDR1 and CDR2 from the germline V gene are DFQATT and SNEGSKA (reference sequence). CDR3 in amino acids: CSASRTVRGETQYF. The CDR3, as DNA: TGCAGTGCTAGCCGGACAGTAAGAGGAGAGACCCAGTACTTC.

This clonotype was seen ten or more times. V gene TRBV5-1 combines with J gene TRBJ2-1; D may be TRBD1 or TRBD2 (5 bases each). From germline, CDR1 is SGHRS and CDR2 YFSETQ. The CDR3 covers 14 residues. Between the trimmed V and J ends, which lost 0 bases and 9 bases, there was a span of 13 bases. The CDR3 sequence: CASSLGRDQGEQFF. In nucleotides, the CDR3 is TGCGCCAGCAGCTTGGGTAGGGACCAAGGTGAGCAGTTCTTC.

The CDR3 DNA reads TGTGCCAGCAGCTTAGAACAGGGCTATCAGCCCCAGCATTTT. This translates into CASSLEQGYQPQHF. This chain joins TRBV7-2 and TRBJ1-5; D possibly corresponds to TRBD1 (6 bases). The CDR3 length is 14 residues. Per germline, CDR1 SGHTA and CDR2 FQGNSA. Trimming removed 1 base at V and 5 bases at J, with 9 bases between.

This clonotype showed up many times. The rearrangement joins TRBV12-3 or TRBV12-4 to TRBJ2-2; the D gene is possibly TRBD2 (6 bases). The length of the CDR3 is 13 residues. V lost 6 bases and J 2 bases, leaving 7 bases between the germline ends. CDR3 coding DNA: TGTGCCAGCAGAGCGGGCAACACCGGGGAGCTGTTTTTT. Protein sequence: CASRAGNTGELFF.

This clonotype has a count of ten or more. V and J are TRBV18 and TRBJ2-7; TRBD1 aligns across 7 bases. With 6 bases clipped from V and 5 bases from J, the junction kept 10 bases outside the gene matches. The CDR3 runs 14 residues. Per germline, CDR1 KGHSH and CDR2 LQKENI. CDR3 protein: CASSSIQGLHEQYF. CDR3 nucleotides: TGTGCCAGCTCGTCGATACAGGGGTTGCACGAGCAGTACTTC.

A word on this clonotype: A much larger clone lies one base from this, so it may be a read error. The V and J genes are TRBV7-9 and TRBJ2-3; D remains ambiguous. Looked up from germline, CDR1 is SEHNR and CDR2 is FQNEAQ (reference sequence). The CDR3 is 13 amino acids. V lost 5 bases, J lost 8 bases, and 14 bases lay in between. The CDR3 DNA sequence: TGTGCCAGCAGCCTCAATTTGGCAGCTACGCAGTATTTT. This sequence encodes CASSLNLAATQYF.

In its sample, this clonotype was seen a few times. CDR3 bases: TGTGCCAGCAGCACGCGAGGGTCTTCTGGAAACACCATATATTTT. Translating it yields CASSTRGSSGNTIYF. This chain joins TRBV9 and TRBJ1-3; D uncertain. CDR1 is SGDLS, CDR2 YYNGEE, per germline. The CDR3 length is 15 residues. Trimming left V 4 bases short and J 1 base short, with 12 bases between.

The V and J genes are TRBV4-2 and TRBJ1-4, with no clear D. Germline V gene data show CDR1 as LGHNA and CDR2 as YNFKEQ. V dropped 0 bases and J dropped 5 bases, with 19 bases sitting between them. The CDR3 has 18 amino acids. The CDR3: CASSQDLWRLLLNEKLFF. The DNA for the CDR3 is TGTGCCAGCAGCCAAGATCTTTGGCGCCTGTTACTAAATGAAAAACTGTTTTTT.

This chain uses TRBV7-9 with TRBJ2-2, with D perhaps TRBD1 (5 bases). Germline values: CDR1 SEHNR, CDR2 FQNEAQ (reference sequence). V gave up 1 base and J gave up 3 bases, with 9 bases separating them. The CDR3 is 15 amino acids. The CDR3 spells CASSLVGVYTGELFF. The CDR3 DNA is TGTGCCAGCAGCTTAGTAGGGGTCTACACCGGGGAGCTGTTTTTT.

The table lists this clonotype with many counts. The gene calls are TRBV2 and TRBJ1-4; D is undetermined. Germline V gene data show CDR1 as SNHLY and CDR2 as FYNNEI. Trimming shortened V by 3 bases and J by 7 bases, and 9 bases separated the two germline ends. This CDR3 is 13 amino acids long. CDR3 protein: CASSEAMGEKLFF. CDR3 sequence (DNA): TGTGCCAGCAGTGAGGCTATGGGTGAAAAACTGTTTTTT.

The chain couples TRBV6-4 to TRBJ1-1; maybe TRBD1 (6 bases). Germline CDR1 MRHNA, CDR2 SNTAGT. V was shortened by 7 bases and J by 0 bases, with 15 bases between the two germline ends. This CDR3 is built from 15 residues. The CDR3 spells CASKREDSLNTEAFF. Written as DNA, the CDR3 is TGTGCCAGCAAGCGCGAGGACAGCTTGAACACTGAAGCTTTCTTT.

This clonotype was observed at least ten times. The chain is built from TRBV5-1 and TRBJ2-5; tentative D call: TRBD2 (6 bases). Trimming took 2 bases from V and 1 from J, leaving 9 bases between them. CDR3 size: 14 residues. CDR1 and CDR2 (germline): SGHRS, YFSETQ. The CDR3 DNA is TGCGCCAGCAGCTTCGGGGAGGTCCAAGAGACCCAGTACTTC. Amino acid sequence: CASSFGEVQETQYF. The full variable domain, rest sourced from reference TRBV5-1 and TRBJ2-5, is KAGVTQTPRYLIKTRGQQVTLSCSPISGHRSVSWYQQTPGQGLQFLFEYFSETQRNKGNFPGRFSGRQFSNSRSEMNVSTLELGDSALYLCASSFGEVQETQYFGPGTRLLVL.

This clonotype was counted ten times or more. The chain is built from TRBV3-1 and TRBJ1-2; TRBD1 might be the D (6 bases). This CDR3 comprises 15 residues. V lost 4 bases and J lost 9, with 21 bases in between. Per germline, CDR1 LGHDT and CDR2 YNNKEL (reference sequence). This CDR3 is CASSLSGGRGLSYTF. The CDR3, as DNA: TGTGCCAGCAGCCTGAGTGGGGGCAGGGGCCTGAGCTACACCTTC.

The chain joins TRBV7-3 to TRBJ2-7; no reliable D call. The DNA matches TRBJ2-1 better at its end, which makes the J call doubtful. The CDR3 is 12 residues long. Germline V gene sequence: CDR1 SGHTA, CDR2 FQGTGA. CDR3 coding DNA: TGTGCCAGCAGCTTAGGACGTTACGAGCAGTTCTTC. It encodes CASSLGRYEQFF.

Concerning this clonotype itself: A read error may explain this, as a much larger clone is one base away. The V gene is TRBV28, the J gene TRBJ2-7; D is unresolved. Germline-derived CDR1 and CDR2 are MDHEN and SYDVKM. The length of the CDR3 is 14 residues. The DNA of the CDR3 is TGTGCCAGCGGTTTTGCCAAACCAGGCTACGAGCAGTACTTC. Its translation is CASGFAKPGYEQYF.

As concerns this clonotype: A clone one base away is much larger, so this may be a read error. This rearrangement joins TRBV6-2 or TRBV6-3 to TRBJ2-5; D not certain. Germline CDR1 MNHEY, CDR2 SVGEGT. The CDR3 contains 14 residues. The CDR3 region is CAGSYSSNQETQYF. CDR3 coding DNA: TGTGCCGGCAGTTACTCTTCCAACCAAGAGACCCAGTACTTC.

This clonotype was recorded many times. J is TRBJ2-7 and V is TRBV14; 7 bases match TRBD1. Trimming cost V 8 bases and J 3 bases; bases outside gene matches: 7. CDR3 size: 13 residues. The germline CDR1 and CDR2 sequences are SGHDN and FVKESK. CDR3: CASRGQSSYEQYF. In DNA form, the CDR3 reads TGTGCCAGCCGGGGACAGTCCAGCTACGAGCAGTACTTC.

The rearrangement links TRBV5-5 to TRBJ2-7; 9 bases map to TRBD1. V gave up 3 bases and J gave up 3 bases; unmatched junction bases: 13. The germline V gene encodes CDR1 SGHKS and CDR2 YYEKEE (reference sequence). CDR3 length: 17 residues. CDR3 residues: CASSSLWTGERIYEQYF. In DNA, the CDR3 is TGTGCCAGCAGCTCTCTTTGGACAGGGGAGAGAATCTACGAGCAGTACTTC.

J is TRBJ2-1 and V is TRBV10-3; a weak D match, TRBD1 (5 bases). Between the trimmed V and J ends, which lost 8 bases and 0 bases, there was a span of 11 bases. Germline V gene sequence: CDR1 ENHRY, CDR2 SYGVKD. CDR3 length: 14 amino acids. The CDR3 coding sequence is TGTGCCATCGCTAAGGGGAACTCCTACAATGAGCAGTTCTTC. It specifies CAIAKGNSYNEQFF.

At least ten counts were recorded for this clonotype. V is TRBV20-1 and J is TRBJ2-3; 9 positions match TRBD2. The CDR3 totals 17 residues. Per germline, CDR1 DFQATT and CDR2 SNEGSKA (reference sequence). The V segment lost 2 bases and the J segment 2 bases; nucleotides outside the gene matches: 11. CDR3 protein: CSARSPGLAGLTDTQYF. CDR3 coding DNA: TGCAGTGCTAGATCCCCCGGCCTAGCGGGGCTCACAGATACGCAGTATTTT.

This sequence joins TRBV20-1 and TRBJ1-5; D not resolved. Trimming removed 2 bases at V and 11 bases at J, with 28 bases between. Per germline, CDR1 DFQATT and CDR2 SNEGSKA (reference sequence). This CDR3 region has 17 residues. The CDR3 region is CSARPPGRGPGLLAQHF. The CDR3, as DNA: TGCAGTGCTAGACCCCCTGGGCGGGGTCCCGGGTTATTGGCCCAGCATTTT.

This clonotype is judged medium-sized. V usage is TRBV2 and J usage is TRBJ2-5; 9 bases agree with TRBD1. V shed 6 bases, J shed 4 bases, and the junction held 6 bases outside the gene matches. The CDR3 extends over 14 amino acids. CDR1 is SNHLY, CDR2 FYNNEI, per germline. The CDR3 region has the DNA TGTGCCAGCAGCTACACAGGGGGCGCAGAGACCCAGTACTTC. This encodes CASSYTGGAETQYF.

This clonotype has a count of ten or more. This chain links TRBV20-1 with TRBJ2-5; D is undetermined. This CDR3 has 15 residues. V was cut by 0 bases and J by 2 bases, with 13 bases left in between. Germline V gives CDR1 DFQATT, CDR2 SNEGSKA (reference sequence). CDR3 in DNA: TGCAGTGCTAGAGATCCGGGCGGCCGGCAAGAGACCCAGTACTTC. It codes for CSARDPGGRQETQYF.

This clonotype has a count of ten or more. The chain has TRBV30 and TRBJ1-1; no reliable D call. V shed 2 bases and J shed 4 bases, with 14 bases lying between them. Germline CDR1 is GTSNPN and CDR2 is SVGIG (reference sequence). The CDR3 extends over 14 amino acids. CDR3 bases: TGTGCCTGGAGTCCCCTTCGGAGGATCACTGAAGCTTTCTTT. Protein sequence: CAWSPLRRITEAFF.

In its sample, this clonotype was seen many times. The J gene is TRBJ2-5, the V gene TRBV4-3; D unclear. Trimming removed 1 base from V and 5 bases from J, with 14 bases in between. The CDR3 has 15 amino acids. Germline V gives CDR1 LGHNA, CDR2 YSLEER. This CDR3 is CASSQGYTGSETQYF. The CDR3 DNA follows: TGCGCCAGCAGCCAAGGCTATACGGGCAGCGAGACCCAGTACTTC.

Here the CDR3 reads CASTDGLYQPQHF. CDR3 nucleotide sequence: TGTGCCAGCACGGACGGTTTATATCAGCCCCAGCATTTT. The chain uses TRBV28 and TRBJ1-5, with D unclear. V shed 7 bases and J shed 5 bases, with 12 bases lying between them. Germline loops: CDR1 MDHEN, CDR2 SYDVKM. The CDR3 has 13 residues. Looking up the rest from reference TRBV28 and TRBJ1-5 gives the full variable domain: DVKVTQSSRYLVKRTGEKVFLECVQDMDHENMFWYRQDPGLGLRLIYFSYDVKMKEKGDIPEGYSVSREKKERFSLILESASTNQTSMYLCASTDGLYQPQHFGDGTRLSIL.

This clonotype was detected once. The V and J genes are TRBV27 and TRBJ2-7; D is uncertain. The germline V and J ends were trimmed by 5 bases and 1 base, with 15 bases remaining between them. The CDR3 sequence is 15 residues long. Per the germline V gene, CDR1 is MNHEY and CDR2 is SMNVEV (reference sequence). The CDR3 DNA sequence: TGTGCCAGCAGTCACTTACGCCCTGCTTCCTACGAGCAGTACTTC. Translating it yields CASSHLRPASYEQYF.

The CDR3 DNA reads TGTGCCAGCAGCTTACCCGCACGCACTGAAGCTTTCTTT. It is translated as CASSLPARTEAFF. The V and J genes are TRBV7-8 and TRBJ1-1, with no clear D. V lost 2 bases, J lost 4 bases, and 8 bases lay in between. Germline loops: CDR1 SGHVS, CDR2 FQNEAQ. The CDR3 sequence is 13 residues long.